These 5 T cell receptor beta chains were all obtained from the same sample, sequenced in a study of CD8 T cells in ankylosing spondylitis. TCRdb re-analysed the 5' RACE reads in MiXCR, keeping a single row per CDR3 protein. The sample has about 130,000 distinct CDR3 sequences, approximately 7.4% seen once. Specimen: blood, either unsorted or a sorted T cell fraction (not recorded which). Receptors originate from a female donor with ankylosing spondylitis or in good health (not recorded which).

There are many counts of this clonotype. The CDR3 DNA sequence: TGCGCCAGCAATTTATTTGTCACAAAAGAGACCCAGTACTTC. Amino acids: CASNLFVTKETQYF. The chain recombines TRBV5-1 with TRBJ2-5, with D uncertain. The CDR3 has 14 amino acids. Germline CDR1 reads SGHRS; CDR2 reads YFSETQ. V lost 6 bases to trimming and J lost 3 bases, with 15 bases between them.

This clonotype was detected many times. The rearrangement links TRBV20-1 to TRBJ1-1; D uncertain. This CDR3 contains 15 residues. CDR1 is DFQATT and CDR2 is SNEGSKA in the germline V gene (reference sequence). Trimming stripped 2 bases from V and 5 bases from J, with 18 bases between. The CDR3 loop is CSARSRSGFWTEAFF. CDR3 in DNA: TGCAGTGCTAGATCGAGATCGGGATTTTGGACTGAAGCTTTCTTT.

This clonotype was recorded many times. This rearrangement joins TRBV5-1 to TRBJ2-1; D remains unclear. The CDR3 loop spans 12 amino acids. V lost 0 bases to trimming and J lost 7 bases, with 5 bases between them. The germline CDR1 and CDR2 sequences are SGHRS and YFSETQ. The DNA of the CDR3 is TGCGCCAGCAGCTTGGCCGGAAATGAGCAGTTCTTC. Protein sequence: CASSLAGNEQFF. Based on the CDR3 plus reference TRBV5-1 and TRBJ2-1, the full variable domain is KAGVTQTPRYLIKTRGQQVTLSCSPISGHRSVSWYQQTPGQGLQFLFEYFSETQRNKGNFPGRFSGRQFSNSRSEMNVSTLELGDSALYLCASSLAGNEQFFGPGTRLTVL.

This clonotype has a count of ten or more. The V gene is TRBV5-1, the J gene TRBJ1-6; no clear D. Trimming took 4 bases from V and 8 from J, leaving 13 bases between them. The germline CDR1 and CDR2 sequences are SGHRS and YFSETQ. The CDR3 totals 14 residues. CDR3 sequence (DNA): TGCGCCAGCAGCGCCGGACGGGAGCATTCACCCCTCCACTTT. It encodes CASSAGREHSPLHF. Variable domain in full (rest from reference TRBV5-1 and TRBJ1-6): KAGVTQTPRYLIKTRGQQVTLSCSPISGHRSVSWYQQTPGQGLQFLFEYFSETQRNKGNFPGRFSGRQFSNSRSEMNVSTLELGDSALYLCASSAGREHSPLHFGNGTRLTVT.

The chain couples TRBV6-2 or TRBV6-3 to TRBJ2-1; no firm D call. V was shortened by 7 bases and J by 5 bases, with 12 bases between the two germline ends. The germline gives CDR1 MNHEY, CDR2 SVGEGT. This CDR3 has 13 amino acids. The CDR3 loop reads CASNVALHNEQFF. The CDR3 nucleotides read TGTGCCAGCAATGTGGCACTCCACAATGAGCAGTTCTTC.